The entry below gives a single T cell receptor (beta chain) sequence along with its context. Its target is not known. The data originate from a study of immune heterogeneity within non-small cell lung tumors. Amplification of the TCR beta CDR3 was achieved through multiplex PCR with 32 V and 13 J primers. TCRdb passed the multiplex PCR reads through MiXCR, listing each CDR3 protein once. Of approximately 19,000 distinct CDR3 sequences listed, 25% to 35% are singletons. Overall study results and limits: The study found high-frequency T-cell receptor beta clonotypes largely distinct between individual patients. Identical dominant CDR3 beta clonotypes recurred across a patient's tumor sites, together with site-unique high-frequency clones.

The template consisted of bulk tumor genomic DNA, with about 640 ng used per sample. Widely spaced biopsies, several per primary tumor, were obtained at surgery. Each patient presented with untreated, newly diagnosed non-small cell lung cancer and received curative surgery. Germline V gives CDR1 SGHRS, CDR2 YFSETQ. V dropped 3 bases and J dropped 2 bases, with 8 bases sitting between them. The CDR3 covers 13 residues. The TCR originated in a man aged 40-49 years with non-small cell lung cancer. Material: lung tumor tissue. The J gene is TRBJ1-1, the V gene TRBV5-1; D is perhaps TRBD1 (6 bases). CDR3 coding DNA: TGCGCCAGCAGCTGGGGGCACAACACTGAAGCTTTCTTT. Its translation: CASSWGHNTEAFF. Drawing the rest from reference TRBV5-1 and TRBJ1-1, the complete variable domain is KAGVTQTPRYLIKTRGQQVTLSCSPISGHRSVSWYQQTPGQGLQFLFEYFSETQRNKGNFPGRFSGRQFSNSRSEMNVSTLELGDSALYLCASSWGHNTEAFFGQGTRLTVV.